This entry features one T cell receptor (beta chain) sequence. Antigen specificity is unknown. The authors ran a second PCR of roughly 6 to 12 cycles using a sample-barcoded 5' primer and a J-beta primer mix. TCRdb reanalysed the 5' RACE reads using MiXCR and keeps one entry per CDR3 protein. The profile covers hundreds of thousands of distinct CDR3 sequences, with around 24% appearing a single time and less than 9% taken by the ten largest. This sample is drawn from a study of blood T cells in healthy people across ages. Study findings and constraints: The recorded TCR beta diversity per million T cells decreased in a roughly linear manner with age.

V was pared by 0 bases and J by 3 bases, with 8 bases between. Germline V gene data show CDR1 as LNHNV and CDR2 as YYDKDF (reference sequence). This CDR3 has 14 amino acids. This sample also belongs to another study, concerning T cells of mothers and their children.

Source material: blood. This chain connects TRBV15 to TRBJ1-1, with D hard to call. The TCR sequence derives from a boy between 5 and 17 years old in good health. The CDR3 spells CATSRESRDTEAFF. The CDR3 DNA reads TGTGCCACCAGCAGAGAATCGAGGGACACTGAAGCTTTCTTT. Complete variable domain (other parts from reference TRBV15 and TRBJ1-1): DAMVIQNPRYQVTQFGKPVTLSCSQTLNHNVMYWYQQKSSQAPKLLFHYYDKDFNNEADTPDNFQSRRPNTSFCFLDIRSPGLGDTAMYLCATSRESRDTEAFFGQGTRLTVV.